This T cell receptor beta chain was recovered during a study of shared clonotypes between healthy human individuals. Broader study findings: Sampling included only blood; tissue repertoires likely differ.

The table came from immunoSEQ multiplex PCR; TCRdb's copy has only in-frame clones and leaves some out. The sample contains approximately 500,000 clones, about four fifths of which appear only once. V was trimmed by 3 bases and J by 1 base, leaving 10 bases between them. CDR1 is MNHNS and CDR2 is SASEGT in the germline V gene. The CDR3 extends over 15 amino acids. In regard to this clone: The target antigen is unknown.

The origin of this receptor is a woman in her thirties or forties in good health. Some clones in this sample may be carry-over from other donors' samples. Sample: PBMCs. V and J are TRBV6-1 and TRBJ1-3; D not certain. CDR3 DNA sequence: TGTGCCAGCAGTGACTCGGGTCTTTCTGGAAACACCATATATTTT. Residues: CASSDSGLSGNTIYF.